The rows below give T cell receptor beta chains drawn from one sample of a study of shared clonotypes between healthy human individuals. Produced via immunoSEQ multiplex PCR; TCRdb's table is partial and in-frame only. This table holds 550,000 to 850,000 clones, over 65% found once. The material sequenced was memory CD4+ T cells sorted from blood. Receptors originate from a woman between 25 and 40 years old in good health. CDR3s include the opening cysteine and the closing phenylalanine or tryptophan. D genes are given only for firm matches. Clone size is shown for a subset of rows, as once, few, many or a class of expanded clone.

J gene: TRBJ2-3; clone size: .; D gene: TRBD2; V gene: TRBV4-2; CDR3 protein: CASSRGLVGLFDTQYF; CDR3 DNA: TGTGCCAGCAGCCGGGGACTAGTGGGTTTGTTTGATACGCAGTATTTT
J gene: TRBJ2-2; clone size: .; D gene: .; V gene: TRBV25-1; CDR3 protein: CASRAGVGTGELFF; CDR3 DNA: TGTGCCAGCAGAGCCGGGGTAGGGACCGGGGAGCTGTTTTTT
J gene: TRBJ2-2; clone size: .; D gene: TRBD1; V gene: TRBV19; CDR3 protein: CASKQGANTGELFF; CDR3 DNA: TGTGCCAGTAAGCAGGGGGCGAACACCGGGGAGCTGTTTTTT
J gene: TRBJ2-2; clone size: many; D gene: TRBD2; V gene: TRBV5-4; CDR3 protein: CASSLASSGSLLGELFF; CDR3 DNA: TGTGCCAGCAGCTTGGCGTCTAGCGGGAGTTTGCTCGGGGAGCTGTTTTTT
J gene: TRBJ2-1; clone size: few; D gene: .; V gene: TRBV19; CDR3 protein: CASSNLVPEQIF; CDR3 DNA: TGTGCCAGTAGTAACCTCGTTCCTGAGCAGATCTTC
J gene: TRBJ2-7; clone size: .; D gene: TRBD2; V gene: TRBV6-5; CDR3 protein: CASSYSGSGRWYEQYF; CDR3 DNA: TGTGCCAGCAGTTACTCCGGGAGCGGGAGGTGGTACGAGCAGTACTTC
J gene: TRBJ1-5; clone size: .; D gene: .; V gene: TRBV7-2; CDR3 protein: CASSKMNQPQHF; CDR3 DNA: TGTGCCAGCAGCAAAATGAATCAGCCCCAGCATTTT
J gene: TRBJ2-5; clone size: .; D gene: .; V gene: TRBV6-1; CDR3 protein: CASTPAGGVTQYF; CDR3 DNA: TGTGCCAGCACTCCCGCAGGCGGCGTGACCCAGTACTTC
J gene: TRBJ2-7; clone size: .; D gene: TRBD2; V gene: TRBV19; CDR3 protein: CASSIMAGGSYEQYF; CDR3 DNA: TGTGCCAGTAGTATTATGGCGGGGGGATCCTACGAGCAGTACTTC
J gene: TRBJ2-2; clone size: .; D gene: .; V gene: TRBV4-1; CDR3 protein: CASSQEGTRTGELFF; CDR3 DNA: TGCGCCAGCAGCCAAGAAGGGACACGCACCGGGGAGCTGTTTTTT
J gene: TRBJ2-7; clone size: .; D gene: TRBD1; V gene: TRBV5-4; CDR3 protein: CASSRQGVTSYEQYF; CDR3 DNA: TGTGCCAGCAGTAGACAGGGGGTCACTTCCTACGAGCAGTACTTC
J gene: TRBJ2-5; clone size: many; D gene: .; V gene: TRBV7-9; CDR3 protein: CASSLAETQYF; CDR3 DNA: TGTGCCAGCAGCTTAGCAGAGACCCAGTACTTC
J gene: TRBJ1-6; clone size: few; D gene: .; V gene: TRBV19; CDR3 protein: CASNNFQDSPLHF; CDR3 DNA: TGTGCCAGTAATAACTTCCAAGACTCACCCCTCCACTTT
J gene: TRBJ2-2; clone size: .; D gene: .; V gene: TRBV7-9; CDR3 protein: CASSAFGGTGELFF; CDR3 DNA: TGTGCCAGCAGCGCGTTTGGAGGCACCGGGGAGCTGTTTTTT
J gene: TRBJ1-1; clone size: .; D gene: .; V gene: TRBV5-4; CDR3 protein: CASGPRQHMNTEAFF; CDR3 DNA: TGTGCCAGCGGACCTCGTCAGCACATGAACACTGAAGCTTTCTTT
J gene: TRBJ2-2; clone size: .; D gene: .; V gene: TRBV9; CDR3 protein: CASSVLLSTGELFF; CDR3 DNA: TGTGCCAGCAGCGTATTACTTAGTACCGGGGAGCTGTTTTTT
J gene: TRBJ2-7; clone size: .; D gene: TRBD1; V gene: TRBV4-2; CDR3 protein: CASSDWTGNYEQYF; CDR3 DNA: TGTGCCAGCAGCGACTGGACAGGGAACTACGAGCAGTACTTC
J gene: TRBJ1-1; clone size: .; D gene: TRBD1; V gene: TRBV4-1; CDR3 protein: CASSDHRGVNTEAFF; CDR3 DNA: TGCGCCAGCAGCGACCACAGGGGGGTGAACACTGAAGCTTTCTTT
J gene: TRBJ2-7; clone size: .; D gene: .; V gene: TRBV6-1; CDR3 protein: CASSELVPKSSYEQYF; CDR3 DNA: TGTGCCAGCAGTGAATTGGTCCCCAAATCCTCCTACGAGCAGTACTTC
J gene: TRBJ2-1; clone size: .; D gene: TRBD2; V gene: TRBV5-1; CDR3 protein: CASSSIAGSYNEQFF; CDR3 DNA: TGCGCCAGCAGCTCTATAGCGGGCTCCTACAATGAGCAGTTCTTC
J gene: TRBJ2-5; clone size: .; D gene: TRBD2; V gene: TRBV11-2; CDR3 protein: CASSLGLAETQYF; CDR3 DNA: TGTGCCAGCAGCTTAGGACTAGCGGAGACCCAGTACTTC
J gene: TRBJ2-4; clone size: .; D gene: .; V gene: TRBV28; CDR3 protein: CASSFIGAKNIQYF; CDR3 DNA: TGTGCCAGCAGTTTTATTGGAGCCAAAAACATTCAGTACTTC
J gene: TRBJ1-3; clone size: .; D gene: TRBD1; V gene: TRBV11-3; CDR3 protein: CASPRPGQDLSGNTIYF; CDR3 DNA: TGTGCCAGCCCCAGACCGGGACAGGACCTCTCTGGAAACACCATATATTTT
J gene: TRBJ2-7; clone size: .; D gene: TRBD1; V gene: TRBV28; CDR3 protein: CASIRGGALSYEQYF; CDR3 DNA: TGTGCCAGCATTAGAGGGGGCGCTTTGTCCTACGAGCAGTACTTC
J gene: TRBJ1-5; clone size: .; D gene: TRBD1; V gene: TRBV27; CDR3 protein: CASSLSGQWGNQPQHF; CDR3 DNA: TGTGCCAGCAGTTTATCGGGACAGTGGGGCAATCAGCCCCAGCATTTT
J gene: TRBJ1-3; clone size: .; D gene: .; V gene: TRBV5-1; CDR3 protein: CASTQQPGSGNTIYF; CDR3 DNA: TGCGCCAGCACACAACAACCCGGATCTGGAAACACCATATATTTT
J gene: TRBJ1-5; clone size: few; D gene: .; V gene: TRBV29-1; CDR3 protein: CSAMTGGNQPQHF; CDR3 DNA: TGCAGCGCCATGACGGGGGGCAATCAGCCCCAGCATTTT
J gene: TRBJ2-1; clone size: .; D gene: .; V gene: TRBV28; CDR3 protein: CASSLGRTHNEQFF; CDR3 DNA: TGTGCCAGCAGTCTGGGGCGCACGCACAATGAGCAGTTCTTC
J gene: TRBJ2-1; clone size: few; D gene: TRBD2; V gene: TRBV7-8; CDR3 protein: CASSLVNAGAEQFF; CDR3 DNA: TGTGCCAGCAGCTTAGTTAACGCGGGAGCTGAGCAGTTCTTC
J gene: TRBJ1-1; clone size: .; D gene: .; V gene: TRBV9; CDR3 protein: CASSAGAEAFF; CDR3 DNA: TGTGCCAGCAGCGCTGGGGCTGAAGCTTTCTTT
J gene: TRBJ2-7; clone size: .; D gene: TRBD1; V gene: TRBV28; CDR3 protein: CASSPGQGAAYEQYF; CDR3 DNA: TGTGCCAGCAGCCCAGGACAGGGGGCTGCCTACGAGCAGTACTTC
J gene: TRBJ2-5; clone size: .; D gene: TRBD2; V gene: TRBV11-2; CDR3 protein: CASRTGRGGTRQETQYF; CDR3 DNA: TGTGCCAGCAGGACTGGACGAGGCGGGACTAGACAAGAGACCCAGTACTTC
J gene: TRBJ1-5; clone size: .; D gene: .; V gene: TRBV5-1; CDR3 protein: CASSLDGGSGQPQHF; CDR3 DNA: TGCGCCAGCAGCTTGGATGGAGGGTCGGGCCAGCCCCAGCATTTT
J gene: TRBJ2-7; clone size: .; D gene: .; V gene: TRBV7-3; CDR3 protein: CASSLGGPSSYEQYF; CDR3 DNA: TGTGCCAGCAGCTTGGGCGGGCCCAGCTCCTACGAGCAGTACTTC
J gene: TRBJ1-1; clone size: few; D gene: TRBD1; V gene: TRBV5-1; CDR3 protein: CASSVQGANTEAFF; CDR3 DNA: TGCGCCAGCAGCGTACAGGGGGCGAACACTGAAGCTTTCTTT
J gene: TRBJ2-1; clone size: .; D gene: TRBD2; V gene: TRBV7-8; CDR3 protein: CASSFLADYAYNEQFF; CDR3 DNA: TGTGCCAGCAGCTTTCTAGCGGACTATGCCTACAATGAGCAGTTCTTC
J gene: TRBJ1-1; clone size: .; D gene: .; V gene: TRBV4-2; CDR3 protein: CASSQEPGLNTEAFF; CDR3 DNA: TGTGCCAGCAGCCAAGAACCGGGATTGAACACTGAAGCTTTCTTT
J gene: TRBJ1-3; clone size: .; D gene: .; V gene: TRBV27; CDR3 protein: CASSLKAGAGNTIYF; CDR3 DNA: TGTGCCAGCAGTTTAAAGGCAGGGGCTGGAAACACCATATATTTT
J gene: TRBJ1-1; clone size: .; D gene: .; V gene: TRBV6-5; CDR3 protein: CASSYREYTEAFF; CDR3 DNA: TGTGCCAGCAGTTACCGCGAGTACACTGAAGCTTTCTTT
J gene: TRBJ2-7; clone size: .; D gene: .; V gene: TRBV28; CDR3 protein: CASSSPGGVRYEQYF; CDR3 DNA: TGTGCCAGCAGTAGCCCAGGGGGGGTCCGATACGAGCAGTACTTC
J gene: TRBJ2-1; clone size: .; D gene: TRBD2; V gene: TRBV19; CDR3 protein: CASSIKSDSRLAGFHEQFF; CDR3 DNA: TGTGCCAGTAGTATAAAGTCAGACAGCCGACTAGCGGGATTCCATGAGCAGTTCTTC
J gene: TRBJ2-7; clone size: .; D gene: TRBD1; V gene: TRBV5-1; CDR3 protein: CASSTTPGTGVYEQYF; CDR3 DNA: TGCGCCAGCAGCACAACCCCCGGGACAGGGGTCTACGAGCAGTACTTC
J gene: TRBJ2-6; clone size: .; D gene: .; V gene: TRBV29-1; CDR3 protein: CSVDIGSSGANVLTF; CDR3 DNA: TGCAGCGTTGATATCGGAAGCTCTGGGGCCAACGTCCTGACTTTC
J gene: TRBJ1-4; clone size: few; D gene: .; V gene: TRBV7-2; CDR3 protein: CASSFGTGMSEKLFF; CDR3 DNA: TGTGCCAGCAGCTTCGGAACAGGGATGAGTGAAAAACTGTTTTTT
J gene: TRBJ2-7; clone size: .; D gene: TRBD2; V gene: TRBV6-5; CDR3 protein: CASSRSGLAGFEQYF; CDR3 DNA: TGTGCCAGCAGTCGGTCGGGACTAGCGGGATTTGAGCAGTACTTC
J gene: TRBJ1-5; clone size: .; D gene: .; V gene: TRBV5-1; CDR3 protein: CASSLEGSQPQHF; CDR3 DNA: TGCGCCAGCAGCTTGGAGGGGAGTCAGCCCCAGCATTTT
J gene: TRBJ1-1; clone size: few; D gene: TRBD1; V gene: TRBV18; CDR3 protein: CASSPPTGGPGTEAFF; CDR3 DNA: TGTGCCAGCTCACCACCTACAGGGGGCCCAGGCACTGAAGCTTTCTTT
J gene: TRBJ2-3; clone size: .; D gene: .; V gene: TRBV9; CDR3 protein: CASSPPIIDTQYF; CDR3 DNA: TGTGCCAGCAGCCCACCGATTATAGATACGCAGTATTTT
J gene: TRBJ1-5; clone size: .; D gene: .; V gene: TRBV18; CDR3 protein: CASSPPNRSGGTSNQPQHF; CDR3 DNA: TGTGCCAGCTCACCACCTAACCGGTCGGGGGGGACTAGCAATCAGCCCCAGCATTTT
J gene: TRBJ2-3; clone size: .; D gene: .; V gene: TRBV19; CDR3 protein: CASSIASSDTQYF; CDR3 DNA: TGTGCCAGTAGTATTGCATCCTCCGATACGCAGTATTTT
J gene: TRBJ2-1; clone size: .; D gene: .; V gene: TRBV11-2; CDR3 protein: CASSILEGTEQFF; CDR3 DNA: TGTGCCAGCAGTATCCTGGAAGGCACTGAGCAGTTCTTC
J gene: TRBJ2-3; clone size: .; D gene: .; V gene: TRBV5-1; CDR3 protein: CASSLWGAEDTQYF; CDR3 DNA: TGCGCCAGCAGCTTGTGGGGGGCCGAAGATACGCAGTATTTT
J gene: TRBJ1-1; clone size: .; D gene: TRBD1; V gene: TRBV11-3; CDR3 protein: CASSFSGTGGREAFF; CDR3 DNA: TGTGCCAGCAGCTTTTCCGGGACAGGAGGCAGAGAAGCTTTCTTT
J gene: TRBJ2-7; clone size: once; D gene: .; V gene: TRBV7-2; CDR3 protein: CASSPQGARRPYEQYF; CDR3 DNA: TGTGCCAGCAGCCCTCAAGGGGCCCGGAGACCCTACGAGCAGTACTTC
J gene: TRBJ2-7; clone size: .; D gene: TRBD1; V gene: TRBV7-9; CDR3 protein: CASTSRDRIYEQYF; CDR3 DNA: TGTGCCAGCACCAGCCGGGACAGGATCTACGAGCAGTACTTC